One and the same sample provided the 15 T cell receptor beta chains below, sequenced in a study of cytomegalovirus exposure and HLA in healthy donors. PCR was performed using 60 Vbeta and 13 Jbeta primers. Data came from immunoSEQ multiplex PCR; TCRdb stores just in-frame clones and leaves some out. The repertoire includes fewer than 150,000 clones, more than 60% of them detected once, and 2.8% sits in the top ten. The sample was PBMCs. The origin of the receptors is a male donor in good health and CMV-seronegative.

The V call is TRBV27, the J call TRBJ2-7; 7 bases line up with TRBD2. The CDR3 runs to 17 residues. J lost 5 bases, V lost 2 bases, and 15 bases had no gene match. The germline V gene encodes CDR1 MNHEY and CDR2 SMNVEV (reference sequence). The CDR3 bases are TGTGCCAGCAGTTTAGCCTCGACTAGCAGCCGAGTTGACGAGCAGTACTTC. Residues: CASSLASTSSRVDEQYF.

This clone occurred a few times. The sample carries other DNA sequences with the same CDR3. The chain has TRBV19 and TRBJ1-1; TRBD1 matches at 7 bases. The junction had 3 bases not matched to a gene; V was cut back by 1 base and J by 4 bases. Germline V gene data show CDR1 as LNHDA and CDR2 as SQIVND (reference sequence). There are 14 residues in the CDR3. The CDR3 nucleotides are TGTGCCAGTAGTATAGGACAGGGCTTCACTGAAGCTTTCTTT. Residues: CASSIGQGFTEAFF.

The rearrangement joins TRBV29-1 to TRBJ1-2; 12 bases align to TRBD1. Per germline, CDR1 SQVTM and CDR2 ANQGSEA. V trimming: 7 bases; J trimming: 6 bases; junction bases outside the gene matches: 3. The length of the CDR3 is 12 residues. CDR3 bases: TGCAGCGCGGGACAGGGGGCGGATGGCTACACCTTC. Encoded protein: CSAGQGADGYTF.

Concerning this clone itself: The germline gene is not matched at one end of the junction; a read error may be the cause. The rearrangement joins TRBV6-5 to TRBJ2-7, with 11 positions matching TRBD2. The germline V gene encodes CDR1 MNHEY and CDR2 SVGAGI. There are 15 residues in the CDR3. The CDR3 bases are TGTCCCAGCAGCCCGACTAGCGGGACACCCTACGAGCAGTACTTC. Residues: CPSSPTSGTPYEQYF.

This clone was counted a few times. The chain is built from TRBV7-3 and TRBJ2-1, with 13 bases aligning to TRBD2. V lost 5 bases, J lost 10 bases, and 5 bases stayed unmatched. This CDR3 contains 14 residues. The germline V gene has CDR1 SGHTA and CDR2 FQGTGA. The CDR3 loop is CASSRTSGSGEQFF. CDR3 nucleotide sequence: TGTGCCAGCAGCCGGACTAGCGGGAGCGGGGAGCAGTTCTTC.

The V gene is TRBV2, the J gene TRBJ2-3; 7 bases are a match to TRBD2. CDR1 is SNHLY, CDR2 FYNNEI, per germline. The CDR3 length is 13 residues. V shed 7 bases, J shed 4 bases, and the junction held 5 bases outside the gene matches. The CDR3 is CASTSGFSDTQYF. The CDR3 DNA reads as TGTGCCAGCACTAGCGGATTCTCAGATACGCAGTATTTT. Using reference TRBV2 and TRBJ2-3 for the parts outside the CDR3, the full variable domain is EPEVTQTPSHQVTQMGQEVILRCVPISNHLYFYWYRQILGQKVEFLVSFYNNEISEKSEIFDDQFSVERPDGSNFTLKIRSTKLEDSAMYFCASTSGFSDTQYFGPGTRLTVL.

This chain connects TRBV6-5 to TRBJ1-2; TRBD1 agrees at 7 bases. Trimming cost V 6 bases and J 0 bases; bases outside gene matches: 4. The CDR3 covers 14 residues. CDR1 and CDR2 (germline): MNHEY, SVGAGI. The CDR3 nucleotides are TGTGCCAGCAGAAGACAGGGATCTAACTATGGCTACACCTTC. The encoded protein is CASRRQGSNYGYTF.

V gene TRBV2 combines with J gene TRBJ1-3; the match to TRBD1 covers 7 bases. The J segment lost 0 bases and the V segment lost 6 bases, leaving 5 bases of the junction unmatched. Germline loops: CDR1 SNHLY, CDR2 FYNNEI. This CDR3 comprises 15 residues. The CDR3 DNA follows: TGTGCCAGCAGAGTGGACAGGCCCTCTGGAAACACCATATATTTT. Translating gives CASRVDRPSGNTIYF.

The CDR3 loop reads CASSPSVGRYEQYF. CDR3 nucleotides: TGTGCCAGCTCACCCAGTGTTGGCCGCTACGAGCAGTACTTC. This chain links TRBV18 with TRBJ2-7; D is undetermined. CDR3 length equals 14 residues. Trimming removed 3 bases from V and 3 bases from J, with 12 bases in between. The germline CDR1 and CDR2 sequences are KGHSH and LQKENI.

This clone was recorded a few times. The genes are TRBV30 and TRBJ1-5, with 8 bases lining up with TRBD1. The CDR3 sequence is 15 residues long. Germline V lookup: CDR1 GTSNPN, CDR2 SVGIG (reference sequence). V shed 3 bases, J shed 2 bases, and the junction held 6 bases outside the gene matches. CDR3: CAWSSTGGGNQPQHF. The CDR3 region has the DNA TGTGCCTGGAGCAGCACAGGGGGAGGCAATCAGCCCCAGCATTTT. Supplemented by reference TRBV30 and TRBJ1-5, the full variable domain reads SQTIHQWPATLVQPVGSPLSLECTVEGTSNPNLYWYRQAAGRGLQLLFYSVGIGQISSEVPQNLSASRPQDRQFILSSKKLLLSDSGFYLCAWSSTGGGNQPQHFGDGTRLSIL.

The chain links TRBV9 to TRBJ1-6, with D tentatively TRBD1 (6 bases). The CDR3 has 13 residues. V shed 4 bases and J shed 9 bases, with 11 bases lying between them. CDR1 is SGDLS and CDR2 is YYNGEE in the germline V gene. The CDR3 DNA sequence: TGTGCCAGCAGCCGAGGGGGGGTTTCACCCCTCCACTTT. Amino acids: CASSRGGVSPLHF.

The CDR3 coding sequence is TGCGCCAGCTCAGAAAGACTACAACAGCGTTACGAGCAGTACTTC. Protein product: CASSERLQQRYEQYF. V is TRBV10-1 and J is TRBJ2-7; TRBD2 is a possible D gene (5 bases). Trimming took off 8 bases at V and 4 bases at J, with 21 bases between the two ends. This CDR3 has 15 residues. The germline V gene has CDR1 WNHNN and CDR2 SYGVQD (reference sequence).

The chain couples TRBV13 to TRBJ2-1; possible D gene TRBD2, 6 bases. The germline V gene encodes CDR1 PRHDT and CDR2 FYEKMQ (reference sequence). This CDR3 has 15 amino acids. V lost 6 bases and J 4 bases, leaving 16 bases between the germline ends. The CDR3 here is CASSTGTPEYNEQFF. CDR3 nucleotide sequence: TGTGCCAGCAGTACCGGGACTCCCGAATACAATGAGCAGTTCTTC. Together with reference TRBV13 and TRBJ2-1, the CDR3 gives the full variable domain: AAGVIQSPRHLIKEKRETATLKCYPIPRHDTVYWYQQGPGQDPQFLISFYEKMQSDKGSIPDRFSAQQFSDYHSELNMSSLELGDSALYFCASSTGTPEYNEQFFGPGTRLTVL.

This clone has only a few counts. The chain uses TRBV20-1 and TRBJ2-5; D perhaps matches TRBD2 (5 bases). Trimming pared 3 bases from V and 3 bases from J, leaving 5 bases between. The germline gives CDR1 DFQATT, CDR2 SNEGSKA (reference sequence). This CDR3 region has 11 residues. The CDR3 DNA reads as TGCAGTGCTAGCGGGGAAGAGACCCAGTACTTC. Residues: CSASGEETQYF.

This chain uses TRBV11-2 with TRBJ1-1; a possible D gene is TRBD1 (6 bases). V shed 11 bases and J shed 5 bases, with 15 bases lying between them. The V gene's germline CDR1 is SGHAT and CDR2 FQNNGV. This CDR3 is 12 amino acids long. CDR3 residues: CAGSSGETEAFF. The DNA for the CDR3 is TGTGCCGGATCATCAGGGGAAACTGAAGCTTTCTTT.